This T cell receptor beta chain was retrieved from a study of T cell changes during pregnancy in multiple sclerosis. The data were produced by immunoSEQ multiplex PCR, yet TCRdb's version contains in-frame clones alone and is incomplete. Here the sample spans around 40,000 clones, roughly nine tenths being singletons. CDR1 and CDR2 from the germline V gene are SNHLY and FYNNEI. V was clipped by 8 bases and J by 0 bases, with 8 bases between them. CDR3 length equals 13 residues. The source is a female donor with multiple sclerosis, enrolled in a pregnancy study. This specimen was CD4+ T cells from peripheral blood mononuclear cells, taken in the first trimester of pregnancy. The chain joins TRBV2 to TRBJ1-3; the D gene is possibly TRBD1 (6 bases). The CDR3 loop reads CASGTSSGNTIYF. The CDR3 DNA is TGTGCCAGCGGGACAAGCTCTGGAAACACCATATATTTT.